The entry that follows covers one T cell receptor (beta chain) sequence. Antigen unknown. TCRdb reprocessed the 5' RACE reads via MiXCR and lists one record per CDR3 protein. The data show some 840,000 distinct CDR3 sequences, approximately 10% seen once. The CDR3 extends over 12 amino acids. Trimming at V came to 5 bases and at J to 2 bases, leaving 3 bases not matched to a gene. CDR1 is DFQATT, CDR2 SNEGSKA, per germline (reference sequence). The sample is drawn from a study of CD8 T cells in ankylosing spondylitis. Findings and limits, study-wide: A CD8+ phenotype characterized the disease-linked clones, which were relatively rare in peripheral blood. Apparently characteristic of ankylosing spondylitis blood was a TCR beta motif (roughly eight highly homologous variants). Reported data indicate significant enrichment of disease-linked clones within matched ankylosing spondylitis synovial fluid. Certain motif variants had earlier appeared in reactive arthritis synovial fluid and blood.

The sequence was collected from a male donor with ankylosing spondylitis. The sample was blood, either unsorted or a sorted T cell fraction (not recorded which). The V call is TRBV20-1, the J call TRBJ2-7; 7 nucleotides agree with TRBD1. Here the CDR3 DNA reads TGCAGTGCTTACAGGGGCCCCTACGAGCAGTACTTC. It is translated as CSAYRGPYEQYF.